This T cell receptor (beta chain) was retrieved from a study of beta chain features in type 1 diabetes. Study conclusions and caveats: For patients, the naive, central memory and Treg TCRB repertoires appeared more alike than for healthy donors. Shorter TCRB CDR3s, moderately but significantly so, marked every one of the four CD4+ subsets in Type 1 diabetes patients.

TCRB transcripts that were expressed got sequenced, as all of the isolated RNA had been reverse transcribed. Repertoires were generated with immunoSEQ multiplex PCR, while TCRdb's copy carries only in-frame clones and drops some. The sample carries fewer than 900,000 clones, around a sixth recorded once. In its sample, this clone was seen a few times. The antigen remains undetermined. CDR3 size: 13 residues. V dropped 5 bases and J dropped 7; count of bases not matched to a gene: 7. Germline loops: CDR1 LGHNA, CDR2 YNFKEQ. This TCR was sampled from a woman under 30 in good health. The chain couples TRBV4-2 to TRBJ2-7, with TRBD1 matching over 8 bases. The sample was naive CD4+ T cells from blood. The CDR3 nucleotides read TGTGCCAGCAGCGTCCAGGGGGCGCAGGAGCAGTACTTC. Its protein is CASSVQGAQEQYF.